One sample yielded the 25 T cell receptor beta chains listed below, sequenced in a study of patients and donors after allogeneic stem cell transplantation. One entry per CDR3 protein, called by TCRdb with MiXCR from the RT-PCR reads. The repertoire holds 390,000 or so distinct CDR3 sequences, with 15% to 20% as singletons. Sequencing was done on a sample of blood, either unsorted or a sorted T cell fraction (not recorded which). The receptors derive from a human donor who was either an allogeneic HSCT recipient or a stem cell or donor lymphocyte infusion donor (not recorded which). It is not recorded whose cells these are; they may come from a transplant donor.

V gene TRBV30 combines with J gene TRBJ2-2, with 7 bases aligning to TRBD2. There are 15 residues in the CDR3. Looked up from germline, CDR1 is GTSNPN and CDR2 is SVGIG (reference sequence). J was trimmed by 6 bases and V by 2 bases; bases with no gene match: 9. The CDR3 loop is CAWSTLGGSPGELFF. In DNA form, the CDR3 reads TGTGCCTGGAGTACCCTCGGGGGGTCGCCCGGGGAGCTGTTTTTT.

The V call is TRBV6-5, the J call TRBJ2-1, with 11 positions matching TRBD2. Germline V gene sequence: CDR1 MNHEY, CDR2 SVGAGI. V was clipped by 4 bases and J by 3 bases; unmatched bases: 8. CDR3 length: 17 amino acids. CDR3 sequence: CASSSLAGGTIYNEQFF. The DNA of the CDR3 is TGTGCCAGCAGTTCCCTAGCGGGAGGAACAATCTACAATGAGCAGTTCTTC.

The chain couples TRBV9 to TRBJ2-1; possibly TRBD1 for D (6 bases). Trimming removed 4 bases at V and 7 bases at J, with 15 bases between. Germline V lookup: CDR1 SGDLS, CDR2 YYNGEE. CDR3 length: 14 residues. The CDR3 is CASSTSTRGNEQFF. In nucleotides, the CDR3 is TGTGCCAGCAGCACATCAACTAGGGGGAATGAGCAGTTCTTC.

The sample holds a few counts of this clonotype. Here the CDR3 reads CASSLVGVNYNEQFF. CDR3 in DNA: TGTGCCAGCAGCTTAGTGGGAGTGAACTACAATGAGCAGTTCTTC. The chain recombines TRBV7-3 with TRBJ2-1, with a possible D match to TRBD2 (5 bases). The CDR3 has 15 residues. Trimming pared 2 bases from V and 3 bases from J, leaving 11 bases between. Germline V gene sequence: CDR1 SGHTA, CDR2 FQGTGA. The entire variable domain, with the rest obtained from reference TRBV7-3 and TRBJ2-1, is as follows: GAGVSQTPSNKVTEKGKYVELRCDPISGHTALYWYRQSLGQGPEFLIYFQGTGAADDSGLPNDRFFAVRPEGSVSTLKIQRTERGDSAVYLCASSLVGVNYNEQFFGPGTRLTVL.

The sample holds many counts of this clonotype. The chain carries TRBV20-1 and TRBJ1-1; D remains unclear. Germline V gene sequence: CDR1 DFQATT, CDR2 SNEGSKA (reference sequence). The CDR3 consists of 14 residues. Trimming pared 3 bases from V and 3 bases from J, leaving 14 bases between. DNA for the CDR3: TGCAGTGCTAGTAGTGGACCGACTTACACTGAAGCTTTCTTT. It translates to CSASSGPTYTEAFF.

This clonotype was seen only a few times. The chain links TRBV18 to TRBJ2-3; D gene unclear. V was pared by 6 bases and J by 1 base, with 14 bases between. Germline values: CDR1 KGHSH, CDR2 LQKENI. The CDR3 length is 15 residues. The chain's CDR3 is CASSPTGSGTDTQYF. In DNA, the CDR3 is TGTGCCAGCTCGCCGACTGGGTCAGGCACAGATACGCAGTATTTT.

The V and J genes are TRBV15 and TRBJ2-2, with TRBD1 identical over 8 bases. Germline V gene lookup returns CDR1 LNHNV and CDR2 YYDKDF (reference sequence). Germline trimming cut 0 bases from V and 7 bases from J; bases unmatched to any gene: 4. The CDR3 extends over 15 amino acids. This CDR3 reads CATSREPQGDGELFF. CDR3 bases: TGTGCCACCAGCAGAGAGCCACAGGGGGACGGGGAGCTGTTTTTT.

This clonotype has more than one count but fewer than ten. The genes are TRBV11-2 and TRBJ2-5; D possibly corresponds to TRBD2 (5 bases). The germline gives CDR1 SGHAT, CDR2 FQNNGV. Trimming stripped 8 bases from V and 5 bases from J, with 18 bases between. The CDR3 extends over 14 amino acids. In nucleotides, the CDR3 is TGTGCCAGCGGACCTTGGGGAGTTGGGGAGACCCAGTACTTC. Translating gives CASGPWGVGETQYF.

The V call is TRBV9, the J call TRBJ1-6; D ambiguous. Trimming stripped 0 bases from V and 8 bases from J, with 9 bases between. CDR1 is SGDLS, CDR2 YYNGEE, per germline. The CDR3 covers 14 residues. In DNA, the CDR3 is TGTGCCAGCAGCGTAGCGTTGCGTGATTCACCCCTCCACTTT. Its translation: CASSVALRDSPLHF. The variable domain in full, completed from reference TRBV9 and TRBJ1-6, reads DSGVTQTPKHLITATGQRVTLRCSPRSGDLSVYWYQQSLDQGLQFLIQYYNGEERAKGNILERFSAQQFPDLHSELNLSSLELGDSALYFCASSVALRDSPLHFGNGTRLTVT.

The chain has TRBV5-1 and TRBJ2-1, with D tentatively TRBD2 (6 bases). This CDR3 region has 19 residues. V lost 5 bases, J lost 3 bases, and 27 bases lay in between. CDR1 is SGHRS, CDR2 YFSETQ, per germline. Here the CDR3 DNA reads TGCGCCAGCAGATTATCGGGACTCGAGACCCGAGGTGACTACAATGAGCAGTTCTTC. Encoded protein: CASRLSGLETRGDYNEQFF.

The genes are TRBV18 and TRBJ1-1; no firm D call. Germline loops: CDR1 KGHSH, CDR2 LQKENI. The CDR3 sequence is 15 residues long. Trimming removed 3 bases from V and 5 bases from J, with 16 bases in between. The CDR3 nucleotides are TGTGCCAGCTCACCCGGTGGGAACGAGGGAACTGAAGCTTTCTTT. Translating it yields CASSPGGNEGTEAFF.

The rearrangement joins TRBV4-1 to TRBJ1-5, with 9 bases aligning to TRBD1. Germline values: CDR1 MGHRA, CDR2 YSYEKL. With 3 bases clipped from V and 2 bases from J, the junction kept 2 bases outside the gene matches. This CDR3 has 15 residues. The CDR3 protein is CASSHWTGGNQPQHF. The DNA for the CDR3 is TGCGCCAGCAGCCACTGGACAGGGGGCAATCAGCCCCAGCATTTT.

The J gene is TRBJ2-1, the V gene TRBV14; D could derive from TRBD1 or TRBD2 (5 bases each). CDR3 length: 16 residues. The germline V gene encodes CDR1 SGHDN and CDR2 FVKESK. Trimming shortened V by 3 bases and J by 6 bases, and 18 bases separated the two germline ends. As DNA, the CDR3 is TGTGCCAGCAGCCATGGTGGCGGCAGAGGGACCAATGAGCAGTTCTTC. It specifies CASSHGGGRGTNEQFF.

This chain links TRBV12-1 with TRBJ2-7; TRBD1, the table's D call, was not compared with the DNA. TRBV12-1 is a pseudogene segment. This CDR3 is built from 16 residues. The CDR3 here is CASSFREQGKPYEQYF. DNA for the CDR3: TGTGCCAGCAGCTTCCGAGAACAGGGTAAACCCTACGAGCAGTACTTC.

This clonotype was picked up a small number of times. V is TRBV12-3 or TRBV12-4 and J is TRBJ1-1, with D perhaps matching TRBD1 (5 bases). Trimming removed 2 bases at V and 1 base at J, with 8 bases between. The CDR3 has 14 amino acids. DNA for the CDR3: TGTGCCAGCAGTTTAAACAGGCCGAACACTGAAGCTTTCTTT. Translation gives CASSLNRPNTEAFF.

CDR3 amino acids: CASSYRGPGTGELFF. CDR3 in DNA: TGTGCCAGCAGTTACCGGGGGCCCGGCACCGGGGAGCTGTTTTTT. The chain couples TRBV6-5 to TRBJ2-2; TRBD1 or TRBD2 may be the D gene (6 bases each). The germline V gene encodes CDR1 MNHEY and CDR2 SVGAGI. The CDR3 is 15 amino acids. With 2 bases removed from V and 4 bases from J, the gap between germline ends came to 11 bases.

CDR3 protein: CAMQPRLVSSYNEQFF. The CDR3 DNA reads as TGTGCCATGCAACCTAGACTAGTAAGCTCCTACAATGAGCAGTTCTTC. V gene TRBV10-3 combines with J gene TRBJ2-1; weak D call: TRBD2 (6 bases). Between the trimmed V and J ends, which lost 9 bases and 0 bases, there was a span of 18 bases. CDR1 is ENHRY, CDR2 SYGVKD, per germline. The CDR3 has 16 residues.

This clonotype was observed a handful of times. V usage is TRBV7-2 and J usage is TRBJ1-2; a weak D match, TRBD1 (5 bases). V was shortened by 2 bases and J by 4 bases, with 17 bases between the two germline ends. CDR1 is SGHTA, CDR2 FQGNSA, per germline. The CDR3 is 16 residues long. The DNA for the CDR3 is TGTGCCAGCAGCTTATTGGGGCGCGGGGGGTCCTATGGCTACACCTTC. Translating it yields CASSLLGRGGSYGYTF.

This clonotype was detected only a few times. The chain links TRBV11-2 to TRBJ2-3; 9 nucleotides match TRBD2. The V gene end was trimmed by 0 bases and the J gene end by 5 bases; junction bases not matched to a gene: 3. The CDR3 sequence is 15 residues long. Germline loops: CDR1 SGHAT, CDR2 FQNNGV. CDR3 DNA: TGTGCCAGCAGCTTAGAGGTGACTAGCGGAGATACGCAGTATTTT. Amino acid sequence: CASSLEVTSGDTQYF.

This clonotype was seen many times. This chain joins TRBV12-3 or TRBV12-4 and TRBJ1-2, with TRBD1 identical over 8 bases. The CDR3 spans 13 residues. Germline trimming cut 5 bases from V and 6 bases from J; bases unmatched to any gene: 5. Here the CDR3 reads CASSRGQGNGYTF. The CDR3 DNA sequence: TGTGCCAGCAGTCGAGGACAGGGTAATGGCTACACCTTC.

The rearrangement links TRBV5-1 to TRBJ1-1, with D perhaps matching TRBD1 (5 bases). Germline V gene data show CDR1 as SGHRS and CDR2 as YFSETQ. The CDR3 is 14 amino acids. V was cut by 0 bases and J by 5 bases, with 11 bases left in between. CDR3 protein: CASSLEGGATEAFF. CDR3 DNA sequence: TGCGCCAGCAGCTTGGAAGGCGGGGCAACTGAAGCTTTCTTT.

The CDR3 spells CSARDRVLGIHGYTF. DNA for the CDR3: TGCAGTGCTAGAGATCGAGTCCTGGGTATTCATGGCTACACCTTC. V is TRBV20-1 and J is TRBJ1-2, with unresolved D. V was pared by 0 bases and J by 6 bases, with 17 bases between. This CDR3 has 15 residues. CDR1 is DFQATT, CDR2 SNEGSKA, per germline (reference sequence).

The chain links TRBV20-1 to TRBJ2-5; weak D call: TRBD2 (5 bases). CDR1 and CDR2 from the germline V gene are DFQATT and SNEGSKA (reference sequence). Trimming took off 3 bases at V and 7 bases at J, with 18 bases between the two ends. This CDR3 is 14 amino acids long. The CDR3 region is CSASAGQRRGTQYF. The CDR3 DNA sequence: TGCAGTGCTAGTGCGGGTCAGCGCCGAGGGACCCAGTACTTC.

This clonotype was seen only a few times. This chain joins TRBV12-3 or TRBV12-4 and TRBJ2-7; the D gene is possibly TRBD1 (6 bases). V lost 6 bases and J lost 2, with 14 bases in between. This CDR3 spans 14 amino acids. CDR3 coding DNA: TGTGCCAGCAGCCTTACCGGGACACCCTACGAGCAGTACTTC. Encoded protein: CASSLTGTPYEQYF.

This clonotype was seen a handful of times. This sequence joins TRBV10-3 and TRBJ2-5; D perhaps matches TRBD2 (7 bases). Per germline, CDR1 ENHRY and CDR2 SYGVKD. Trimming took off 7 bases at V and 4 bases at J, with 13 bases between the two ends. This CDR3 is 13 amino acids long. As DNA, the CDR3 is TGTGCCATCAAGGGGGGAGGGCCAGAGACCCAGTACTTC. The encoded protein is CAIKGGGPETQYF.